This T cell receptor beta chain was recovered during a study of molecular identifiers for immune sequencing clone quantification. Across the whole study: Five portions were made in replicates from RNA of roughly 20,000 or 100,000 naive CD8 cells, and four underwent sequencing.

CDR3 length: 18 residues. Losses at the gene ends were 4 bases for V and 6 bases for J; bases not matched to a gene: 14. Germline V gene lookup returns CDR1 SEHNR and CDR2 FQNEAQ (reference sequence). TCRdb fed the PCR reads into MiXCR, producing one record per CDR3 protein. The repertoire consists of under 650,000 distinct CDR3 sequences, with 15% to 20% occurring once and the leading ten covering around 0.9%. Study-wide points: For effector cells, clones above 20 RNA copies held over 98% of molecules; for naive cells, under 1%.

Naive CD8 T cells were FACS-sorted by CD8+CD4-CCR7+CD45RA+ markers. A remark on this clonotype: What it binds is not known. A much larger clone lies one base from this, so it may be a read error.

This chain joins TRBV7-9 and TRBJ2-7, with TRBD2 identical over 14 bases. The source of this sequence is a human donor in good health. Some libraries in this study had Jurkat cell RNA spiked in. Sequences were obtained from naive CD8+ T cells from blood, with Jurkat cell RNA spiked in. Specified subset: FACS-sorted CD8+CD4-CCR7+CD45RA+ naive T cells. DNA of the CDR3: TGTGCCAGCAGCTCCTTAAGGGCGACTAGCGGGAGGGCCACCGAGCAGTACTTC. It specifies CASSSLRATSGRATEQYF.